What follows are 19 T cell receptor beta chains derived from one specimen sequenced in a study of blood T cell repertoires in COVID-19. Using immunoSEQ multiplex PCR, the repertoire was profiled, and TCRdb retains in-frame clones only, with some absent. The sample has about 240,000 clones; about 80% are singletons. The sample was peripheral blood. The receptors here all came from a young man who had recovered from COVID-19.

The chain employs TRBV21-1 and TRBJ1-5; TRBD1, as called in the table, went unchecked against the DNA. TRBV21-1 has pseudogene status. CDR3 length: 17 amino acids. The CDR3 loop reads CASSKVETDPRNQPQHF. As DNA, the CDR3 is TGTGCCAGCAGCAAGGTAGAGACAGACCCAAGAAATCAGCCCCAGCATTTT.

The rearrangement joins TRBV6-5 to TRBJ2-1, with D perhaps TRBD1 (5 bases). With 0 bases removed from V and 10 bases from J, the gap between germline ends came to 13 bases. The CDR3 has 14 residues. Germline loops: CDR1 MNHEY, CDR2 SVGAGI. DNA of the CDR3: TGTGCCAGCAGTTACTCCGGGTCCTCAGGGGAGCAGTTCTTC. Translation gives CASSYSGSSGEQFF.

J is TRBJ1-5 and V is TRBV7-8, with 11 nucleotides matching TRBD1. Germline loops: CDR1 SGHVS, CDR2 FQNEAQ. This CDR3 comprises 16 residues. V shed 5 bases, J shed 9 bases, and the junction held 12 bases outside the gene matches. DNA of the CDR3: TGTGCCAGCAGCCCGAGGACAGGGGGCCCCCGCTCGCCCCAGCATTTT. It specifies CASSPRTGGPRSPQHF.

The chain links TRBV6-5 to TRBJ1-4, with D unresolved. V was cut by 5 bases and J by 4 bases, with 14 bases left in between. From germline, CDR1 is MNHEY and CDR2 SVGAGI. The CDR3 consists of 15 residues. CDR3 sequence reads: CASSPLDTINEKLFF. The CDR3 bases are TGTGCCAGCAGTCCATTAGACACGATTAATGAAAAACTGTTTTTT.

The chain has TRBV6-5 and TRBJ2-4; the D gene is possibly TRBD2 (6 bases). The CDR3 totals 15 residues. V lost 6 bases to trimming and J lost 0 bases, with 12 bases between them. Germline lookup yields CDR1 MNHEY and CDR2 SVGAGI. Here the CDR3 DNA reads TGTGCCAGCAGGGAGTGGGGGGTAGCCAAAAACATTCAGTACTTC. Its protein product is CASREWGVAKNIQYF.

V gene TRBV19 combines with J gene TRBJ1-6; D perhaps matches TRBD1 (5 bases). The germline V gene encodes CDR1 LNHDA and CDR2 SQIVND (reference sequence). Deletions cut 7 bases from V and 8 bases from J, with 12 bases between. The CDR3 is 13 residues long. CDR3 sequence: CASNLDSYSPLHF. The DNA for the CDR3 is TGTGCCAGTAACCTTGACAGTTATTCACCCCTCCACTTT. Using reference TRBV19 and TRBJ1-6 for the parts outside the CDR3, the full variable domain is DGGITQSPKYLFRKEGQNVTLSCEQNLNHDAMYWYRQDPGQGLRLIYYSQIVNDFQKGDIAEGYSVSREKKESFPLTVTSAQKNPTAFYLCASNLDSYSPLHFGNGTRLTVT.

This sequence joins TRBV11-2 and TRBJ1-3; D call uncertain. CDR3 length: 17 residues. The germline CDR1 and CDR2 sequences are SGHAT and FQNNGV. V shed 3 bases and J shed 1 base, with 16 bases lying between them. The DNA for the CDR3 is TGTGCCAGCAGCTTCGGAGGCCTTCGAAGGTCTGGAAACACCATATATTTT. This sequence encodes CASSFGGLRRSGNTIYF.

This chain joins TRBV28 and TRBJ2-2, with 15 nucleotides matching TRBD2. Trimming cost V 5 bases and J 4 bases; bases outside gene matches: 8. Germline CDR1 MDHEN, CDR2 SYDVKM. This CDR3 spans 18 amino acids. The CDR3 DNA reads TGTGCCAGCAGTAACGGACTAGCGGGGGGGCGTGGCACCGGGGAGCTGTTTTTT. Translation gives CASSNGLAGGRGTGELFF.

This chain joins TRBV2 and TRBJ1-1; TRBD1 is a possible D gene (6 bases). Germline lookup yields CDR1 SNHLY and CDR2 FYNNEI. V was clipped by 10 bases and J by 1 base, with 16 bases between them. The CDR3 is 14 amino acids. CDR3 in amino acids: CAIGSDRWNTEAFF. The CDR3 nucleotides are TGTGCCATCGGGTCGGACAGATGGAACACTGAAGCTTTCTTT. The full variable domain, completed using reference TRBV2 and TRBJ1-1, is EPEVTQTPSHQVTQMGQEVILRCVPISNHLYFYWYRQILGQKVEFLVSFYNNEISEKSEIFDDQFSVERPDGSNFTLKIRSTKLEDSAMYFCAIGSDRWNTEAFFGQGTRLTVV.

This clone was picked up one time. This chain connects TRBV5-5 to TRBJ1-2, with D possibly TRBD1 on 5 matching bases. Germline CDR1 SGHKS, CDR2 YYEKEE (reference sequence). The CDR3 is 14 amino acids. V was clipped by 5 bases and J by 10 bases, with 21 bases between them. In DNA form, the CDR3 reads TGTGCCAGCAGTCCGGGGGTCGGCCAATCTTTCTACACCTTC. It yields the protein CASSPGVGQSFYTF.

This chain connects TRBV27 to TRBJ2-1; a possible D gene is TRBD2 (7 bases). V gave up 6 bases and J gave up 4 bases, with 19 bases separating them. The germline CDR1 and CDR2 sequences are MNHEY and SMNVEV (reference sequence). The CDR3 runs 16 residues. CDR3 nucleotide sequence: TGTGCCAGCAGAGGACTAGGGGGGGGACGGTACAATGAGCAGTTCTTC. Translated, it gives CASRGLGGGRYNEQFF.

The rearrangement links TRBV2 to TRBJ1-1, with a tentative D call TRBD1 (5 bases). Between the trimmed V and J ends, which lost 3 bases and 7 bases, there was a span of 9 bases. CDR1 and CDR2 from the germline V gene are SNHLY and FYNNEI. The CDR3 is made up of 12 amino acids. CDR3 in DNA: TGTGCCAGCAGTGACGGGGGAAATGAAGCTTTCTTT. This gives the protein CASSDGGNEAFF.

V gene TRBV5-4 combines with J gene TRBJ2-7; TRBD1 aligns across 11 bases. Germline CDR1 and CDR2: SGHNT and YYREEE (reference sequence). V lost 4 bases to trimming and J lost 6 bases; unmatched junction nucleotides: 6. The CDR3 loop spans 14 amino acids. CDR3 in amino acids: CASSPGQGAREQYV. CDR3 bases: TGTGCCAGCAGCCCCGGACAGGGGGCGCGCGAGCAGTACGTC.

As DNA, the CDR3 is TGTGCCAGCAGTTCCCTAGCGGGGGGGCGGGATGAGCAGTTCTTC. Protein sequence: CASSSLAGGRDEQFF. The chain links TRBV6-5 to TRBJ2-1, with 12 bases aligning to TRBD2. The germline gives CDR1 MNHEY, CDR2 SVGAGI. After removal of 4 bases from V and 8 bases from J, the junction contained 6 bases not matched to a gene. This CDR3 has 15 residues.

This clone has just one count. The CDR3 bases are TGTGCCAGCTCACCACTCGCCCTGACAGCTAACTATGGCTACACCTTC. It specifies CASSPLALTANYGYTF. The rearrangement links TRBV18 to TRBJ1-2; tentative D call: TRBD1 (5 bases). Germline-derived CDR1 and CDR2 are KGHSH and LQKENI. V was clipped by 1 base and J by 0 bases, with 12 bases between them. The CDR3 spans 16 residues.

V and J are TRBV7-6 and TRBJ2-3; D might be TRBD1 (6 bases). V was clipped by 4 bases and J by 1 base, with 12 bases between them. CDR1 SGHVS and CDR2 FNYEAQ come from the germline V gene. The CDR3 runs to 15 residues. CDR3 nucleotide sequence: TGTGCCAGCAGCTCACTGGACAGACGCACAGATACGCAGTATTTT. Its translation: CASSSLDRRTDTQYF.

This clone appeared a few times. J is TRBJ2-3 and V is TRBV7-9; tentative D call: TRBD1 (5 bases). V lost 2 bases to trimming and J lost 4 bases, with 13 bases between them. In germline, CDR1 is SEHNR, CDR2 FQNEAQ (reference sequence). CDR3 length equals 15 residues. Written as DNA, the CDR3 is TGTGCCAGCAGCTTACAAAGGGGTTTGGCAGATACGCAGTATTTT. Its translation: CASSLQRGLADTQYF.

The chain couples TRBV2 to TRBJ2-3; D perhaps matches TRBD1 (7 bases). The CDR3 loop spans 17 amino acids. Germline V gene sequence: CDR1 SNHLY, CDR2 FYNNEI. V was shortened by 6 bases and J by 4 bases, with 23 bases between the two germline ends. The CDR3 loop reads CASRQPQGGQWADTQYF. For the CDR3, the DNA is TGTGCCAGCAGACAACCTCAGGGGGGACAATGGGCAGATACGCAGTATTTT.

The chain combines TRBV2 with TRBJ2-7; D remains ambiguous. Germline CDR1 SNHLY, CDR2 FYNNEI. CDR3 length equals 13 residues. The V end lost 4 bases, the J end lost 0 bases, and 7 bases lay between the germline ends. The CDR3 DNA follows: TGTGCCAGCAGTGTTTTGAGCTCCTACGAGCAGTACGTC. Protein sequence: CASSVLSSYEQYV.